The rows below give T cell receptor beta chains drawn from one sample of a study of T cells in Graves' hyperthyroidism and ophthalmopathy. MiXCR, applied by TCRdb to the multiplex PCR reads, yields one record per CDR3 protein. Of roughly 380,000 distinct CDR3 sequences listed, roughly 13% are singletons. Sequencing was performed on blood. Source of these receptors: a woman aged 18-29 years with Graves' hyperthyroidism. The conserved cysteine and the conserved F or W are not part of the CDR3 here. The order of the fields is J gene, V gene, clone size, D gene, CDR3 protein. D genes are given only for firm matches. For some rows the clone size is stated as once, few or many, or as a class when expanded; others skip it.

j_call: TRBJ1-1; v_call: TRBV7-2; clone_size: many; d_call: TRBD1; cdr3_aa: ASSPTPGTGLSEAF
j_call: TRBJ2-3; v_call: TRBV25-1; clone_size: few; d_call: NA; cdr3_aa: ASSLSLPGATDTQY
j_call: TRBJ1-4; v_call: TRBV5-5; clone_size: few; d_call: NA; cdr3_aa: ASSRSWTANEKLF
j_call: TRBJ1-1; v_call: TRBV3-1; clone_size: many; d_call: NA; cdr3_aa: ASSQETNSPNTEAF
j_call: TRBJ1-5; v_call: TRBV28; clone_size: NA; d_call: NA; cdr3_aa: ASSLVGAWPQH
j_call: TRBJ2-3; v_call: TRBV12-5; clone_size: many; d_call: TRBD2; cdr3_aa: ASGPGLAATDTQY
j_call: TRBJ1-5; v_call: TRBV28; clone_size: NA; d_call: NA; cdr3_aa: ASRDANQPQH
j_call: TRBJ1-3; v_call: TRBV20-1; clone_size: NA; d_call: TRBD1; cdr3_aa: SAQDRGSGNTIY
j_call: TRBJ2-3; v_call: TRBV2; clone_size: many; d_call: NA; cdr3_aa: ASSEQAPRSADTQY
j_call: TRBJ2-7; v_call: TRBV19; clone_size: few; d_call: TRBD1; cdr3_aa: ASSIGRQGLSYEQY
j_call: TRBJ1-5; v_call: TRBV20-1; clone_size: few; d_call: NA; cdr3_aa: SAREQGAQPQH
j_call: TRBJ2-3; v_call: TRBV20-1; clone_size: many; d_call: TRBD2; cdr3_aa: SAPSGREVDTQY
j_call: TRBJ2-3; v_call: TRBV12-3/TRBV12-4; clone_size: few; d_call: TRBD2; cdr3_aa: ASSSGLAGVTDTQY
j_call: TRBJ1-6; v_call: TRBV30; clone_size: many; d_call: NA; cdr3_aa: AWKESGNSPLH
j_call: TRBJ2-7; v_call: TRBV10-3; clone_size: NA; d_call: TRBD2; cdr3_aa: AIGTSGASSSYEQY
j_call: TRBJ2-1; v_call: TRBV20-1; clone_size: NA; d_call: NA; cdr3_aa: SARAQGQF
j_call: TRBJ2-2; v_call: TRBV3-1; clone_size: few; d_call: NA; cdr3_aa: ASSQDVHRTGGELF
j_call: TRBJ2-7; v_call: TRBV19; clone_size: NA; d_call: TRBD2; cdr3_aa: ASSIALAGTYEQY
j_call: TRBJ2-7; v_call: TRBV3-1; clone_size: many; d_call: NA; cdr3_aa: ASSQGQLSYEQY
j_call: TRBJ2-1; v_call: TRBV11-1; clone_size: many; d_call: NA; cdr3_aa: ASSSDSSSYNEQF
j_call: TRBJ1-2; v_call: TRBV30; clone_size: many; d_call: NA; cdr3_aa: AWSRDINYGYT
j_call: TRBJ2-7; v_call: TRBV4-3; clone_size: few; d_call: NA; cdr3_aa: ASSTSGSHLNEQY
j_call: TRBJ2-7; v_call: TRBV29-1; clone_size: few; d_call: TRBD2; cdr3_aa: GVGEGLAFYEQY
j_call: TRBJ1-5; v_call: TRBV10-3; clone_size: NA; d_call: TRBD1; cdr3_aa: AISESRQGADQPQH
j_call: TRBJ1-1; v_call: TRBV28; clone_size: NA; d_call: NA; cdr3_aa: ASSFSDTEAL
j_call: TRBJ1-1; v_call: TRBV18; clone_size: many; d_call: NA; cdr3_aa: ASSPAGLNTEAF
j_call: TRBJ2-1; v_call: TRBV5-1; clone_size: many; d_call: NA; cdr3_aa: ASRAQGGTYNEQF
j_call: TRBJ1-1; v_call: TRBV9; clone_size: many; d_call: TRBD1; cdr3_aa: ASSVEATGTFSEAF
j_call: TRBJ1-1; v_call: TRBV14; clone_size: many; d_call: NA; cdr3_aa: ASSQVMMANTEAF
j_call: TRBJ1-1; v_call: TRBV6-1; clone_size: many; d_call: TRBD1; cdr3_aa: ASSVEGAGGAEAF
j_call: TRBJ2-7; v_call: TRBV12-3/TRBV12-4; clone_size: many; d_call: TRBD2; cdr3_aa: ASSAGATYEQY